This T cell receptor (beta chain) was found in a study of T-cell memory formation after mild COVID-19. V was shortened by 3 bases and J by 5 bases, with 12 bases between the two germline ends. Germline CDR1 is KGHDR and CDR2 is SFDVKD. The CDR3 has 14 residues. One entry per CDR3 protein results from TCRdb running MiXCR on the 5' RACE reads. The sample records about half a million distinct CDR3 sequences, approximately 18% being singletons. Material for sequencing was PBMCs or a T cell subset sorted from them (not recorded which). The receptor comes from an adult woman who had mild COVID-19 (a few samples of this study predate the infection). Cell type and time point are not known. V is TRBV24-1 and J is TRBJ2-5; D is unresolved. Here the CDR3 reads CATSDGSLGETQYF. As DNA, the CDR3 is TGTGCCACCAGTGATGGGTCACTCGGGGAGACCCAGTACTTC.